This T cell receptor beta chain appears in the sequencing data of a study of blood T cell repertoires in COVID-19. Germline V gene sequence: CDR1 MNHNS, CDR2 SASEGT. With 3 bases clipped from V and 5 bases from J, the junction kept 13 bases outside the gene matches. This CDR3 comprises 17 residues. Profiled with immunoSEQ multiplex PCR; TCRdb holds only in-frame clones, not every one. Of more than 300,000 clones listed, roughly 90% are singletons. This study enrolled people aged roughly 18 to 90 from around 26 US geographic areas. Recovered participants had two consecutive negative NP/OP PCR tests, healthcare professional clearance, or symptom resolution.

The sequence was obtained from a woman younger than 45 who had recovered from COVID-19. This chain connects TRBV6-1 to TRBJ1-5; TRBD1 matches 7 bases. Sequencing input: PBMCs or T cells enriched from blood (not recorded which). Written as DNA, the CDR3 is TGTGCCAGCAGTGAGAGACCGGGACAGAGACTCCATCAGCCCCAGCATTTT. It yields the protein CASSERPGQRLHQPQHF.